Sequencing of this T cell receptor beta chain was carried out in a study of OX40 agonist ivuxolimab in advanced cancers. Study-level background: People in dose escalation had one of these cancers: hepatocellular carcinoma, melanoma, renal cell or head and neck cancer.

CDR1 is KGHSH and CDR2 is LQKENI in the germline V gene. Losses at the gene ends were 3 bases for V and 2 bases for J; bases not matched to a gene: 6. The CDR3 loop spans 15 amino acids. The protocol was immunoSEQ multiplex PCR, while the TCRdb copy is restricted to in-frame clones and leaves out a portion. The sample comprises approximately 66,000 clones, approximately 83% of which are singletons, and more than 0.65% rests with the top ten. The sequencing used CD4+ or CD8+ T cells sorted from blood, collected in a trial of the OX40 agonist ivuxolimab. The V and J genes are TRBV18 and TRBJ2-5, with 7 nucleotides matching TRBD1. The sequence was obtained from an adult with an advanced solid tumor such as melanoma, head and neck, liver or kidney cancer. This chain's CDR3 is CASSPRTGTQETQYF. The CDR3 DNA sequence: TGTGCCAGCTCACCGCGGACAGGAACTCAAGAGACCCAGTACTTC. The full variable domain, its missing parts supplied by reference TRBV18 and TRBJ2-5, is NAGVMQNPRHLVRRRGQEARLRCSPMKGHSHVYWYRQLPEEGLKFMVYLQKENIIDESGMPKERFSAEFPKEGPSILRIQQVVRGDSAAYFCASSPRTGTQETQYFGPGTRLLVL.